Below are 21 T cell receptor beta chains sequenced from a single sample in a study of CD8 T cells in Susac syndrome. A quantity of roughly 0.5 to 1 ug RNA underwent reverse transcription using random hexamers. TCRdb redid the calling of the immunoSEQ multiplex PCR reads with MiXCR, one entry per CDR3 protein. Seen here are 130,000 to 150,000 distinct CDR3 sequences, 90% to 97% observed once, and the top ten hold about 0.08%. Sequencing was performed on CD4+ T cells from PBMCs. The receptors here all came from a human donor with Susac syndrome.

The chain carries TRBV20-1 and TRBJ2-5; 9 bases match TRBD1. Trimming removed 6 bases from V and 1 base from J; junction bases left unmatched: 6. The CDR3 is 14 residues long. Germline CDR1 and CDR2: DFQATT and SNEGSKA (reference sequence). CDR3 bases: TGCAGTGCAAGGGGACAGGGTGGCCAAGAGACCCAGTACTTC. Translation: CSARGQGGQETQYF.

The rearrangement links TRBV20-1 to TRBJ1-3; the D is unclear. Trimming took 6 bases from V and 0 from J, leaving 15 bases between them. CDR1 is DFQATT and CDR2 is SNEGSKA in the germline V gene (reference sequence). This CDR3 is 15 amino acids long. This CDR3 reads CSAAGGWGSGNTIYF. CDR3 nucleotides: TGCAGTGCCGCCGGAGGTTGGGGCTCTGGAAACACCATATATTTT.

V and J are TRBV20-1 and TRBJ2-7; 8 bases are shared with TRBD1. Per the germline V gene, CDR1 is DFQATT and CDR2 is SNEGSKA (reference sequence). V lost 5 bases and J lost 2; bases outside the gene matches: 8. The CDR3 has 14 residues. Written as DNA, the CDR3 is TGCAGTGCTCCTCCCGGGACAGGTACCTACGAGCAGTACTTC. Translating it yields CSAPPGTGTYEQYF.

The V call is TRBV25-1, the J call TRBJ2-2, with D hard to call. V lost 5 bases and J 7 bases, leaving 11 bases between the germline ends. Germline V lookup: CDR1 MGHDK, CDR2 SYGVNS. This CDR3 has 13 amino acids. CDR3 nucleotide sequence: TGTGCCAGCAGTCACCTAAGGAGCGGGGAGCTGTTTTTT. Translation gives CASSHLRSGELFF.

The chain employs TRBV5-1 and TRBJ2-2; D is possibly TRBD1 (5 bases). Germline V gene sequence: CDR1 SGHRS, CDR2 YFSETQ. V shed 5 bases and J shed 4 bases, with 12 bases lying between them. There are 14 residues in the CDR3. The DNA of the CDR3 is TGCGCCAGCAGGATCAGGGATTTCACCGGGGAGCTGTTTTTT. As protein: CASRIRDFTGELFF.

The chain links TRBV15 to TRBJ2-7; the match to TRBD1 covers 8 bases. This CDR3 is 14 amino acids long. CDR1 is LNHNV and CDR2 is YYDKDF in the germline V gene (reference sequence). Germline trimming cut 3 bases from V and 0 bases from J; bases unmatched to any gene: 1. The CDR3 loop reads CATSRDRDSYEQYF. The CDR3 nucleotides are TGTGCCACCAGCAGGGACAGGGACTCCTACGAGCAGTACTTC.

J is TRBJ2-3 and V is TRBV7-3; no reliable D call. Germline assignment: CDR1 SGHTA and CDR2 FQGTGA. The CDR3 has 15 amino acids. Trimming shortened V by 0 bases and J by 1 base, and 8 bases separated the two germline ends. CDR3 sequence: CASSLTQTRTDTQYF. Written as DNA, the CDR3 is TGTGCCAGCAGCTTAACCCAGACCCGCACAGATACGCAGTATTTT.

The chain links TRBV28 to TRBJ1-5; D not resolved. Germline V gene data show CDR1 as MDHEN and CDR2 as SYDVKM. Trimming took 5 bases from V and 4 from J, leaving 12 bases between them. The CDR3 contains 14 residues. The CDR3 DNA is TGTGCCAGCAGTCCAGGACTGGATAATCAGCCCCAGCATTTT. It specifies CASSPGLDNQPQHF.

The rearrangement links TRBV5-4 to TRBJ2-2, with 7 bases identical to TRBD1. From germline, CDR1 is SGHNT and CDR2 YYREEE (reference sequence). V lost 0 bases, J lost 4 bases, and 3 bases stayed unmatched. This CDR3 has 15 amino acids. In DNA form, the CDR3 reads TGTGCCAGCAGCTTGGCCGGGACAGCCACCGGGGAGCTGTTTTTT. Protein sequence: CASSLAGTATGELFF.

The chain uses TRBV12-3 or TRBV12-4 and TRBJ2-3; perhaps TRBD2 as D (6 bases). V gave up 6 bases and J gave up 6 bases, with 16 bases separating them. The CDR3 consists of 14 residues. The CDR3 DNA is TGTGCCAGCAGGGTTAGCGGAAATACGGATACGCAGTATTTT. It codes for CASRVSGNTDTQYF.

This clonotype was seen a single time. The chain has TRBV5-1 and TRBJ1-2; 8 nucleotides agree with TRBD1. The CDR3 is made up of 13 amino acids. Germline-derived CDR1 and CDR2 are SGHRS and YFSETQ. V lost 3 bases to trimming and J lost 7 bases; unmatched junction nucleotides: 5. The CDR3 sequence is CASSSDRGTGYTF. The CDR3 DNA reads TGCGCCAGCAGCTCCGACAGGGGTACTGGCTACACCTTC.

This clonotype was found a few times. V gene TRBV28 combines with J gene TRBJ2-5, with D unresolved. Between the trimmed V and J ends, which lost 3 bases and 2 bases, there was a span of 4 bases. This CDR3 has 12 residues. CDR1 is MDHEN, CDR2 SYDVKM, per germline. CDR3 protein: CASSLAQETQYF. CDR3 DNA sequence: TGTGCCAGCAGTTTGGCTCAAGAGACCCAGTACTTC.

The V gene is TRBV29-1, the J gene TRBJ1-1; unclear D gene. Germline V gene data show CDR1 as SQVTM and CDR2 as ANQGSEA. Trimming pared 8 bases from V and 1 base from J, leaving 8 bases between. This CDR3 has 11 residues. As DNA, the CDR3 is TGCAGCTTGATAGAGAACACTGAAGCTTTCTTT. Translating it yields CSLIENTEAFF.

This chain joins TRBV5-4 and TRBJ2-5, with TRBD1 matching 7 bases. The J segment lost 2 bases and the V segment lost 1 base, leaving 2 bases of the junction unmatched. Germline V lookup: CDR1 SGHNT, CDR2 YYREEE (reference sequence). The length of the CDR3 is 14 residues. The CDR3: CASSLTGVQETQYF. CDR3 bases: TGTGCCAGCAGCTTGACAGGGGTGCAAGAGACCCAGTACTTC.

This chain uses TRBV24-1 with TRBJ1-5, with D uncertain. Trimming took 7 bases from V and 4 from J, leaving 10 bases between them. Germline V CDR1 and CDR2: KGHDR, SFDVKD. This CDR3 region has 13 residues. The CDR3 region has the DNA TGTGCCACCAGCCCTTGGGGTAATCAGCCCCAGCATTTT. This encodes CATSPWGNQPQHF.

CDR3 amino acids: CSARDGGGNQPQHF. The CDR3 coding sequence is TGCAGTGCTAGAGATGGGGGAGGGAATCAGCCCCAGCATTTT. J is TRBJ1-5 and V is TRBV20-1, with TRBD1 as a possible D gene (5 bases). V dropped 0 bases and J dropped 4 bases, with 10 bases sitting between them. CDR1 is DFQATT and CDR2 is SNEGSKA in the germline V gene (reference sequence). The CDR3 runs 14 residues.

This clonotype was found once. The rearrangement joins TRBV29-1 to TRBJ1-5; D is possibly TRBD1 (6 bases). V was pared by 3 bases and J by 7 bases, with 13 bases between. In germline, CDR1 is SQVTM, CDR2 ANQGSEA. This CDR3 is built from 13 residues. CDR3: CSVDVGRGQPQHF. CDR3 in DNA: TGCAGCGTTGATGTGGGCAGGGGCCAGCCCCAGCATTTT.

The J gene is TRBJ2-3, the V gene TRBV21-1; the table gives TRBD2 as D, unverified against the DNA. TRBV21-1 is a listed pseudogene. This CDR3 spans 15 amino acids. The CDR3, as DNA: TGTGCCAGCAGCAAGGGGCAGGGCCCCACAGATACGCAGTATTTT. Translation: CASSKGQGPTDTQYF.

The rearrangement links TRBV20-1 to TRBJ1-5; TRBD1 matches at 9 bases. CDR1 is DFQATT, CDR2 SNEGSKA, per germline (reference sequence). V shed 6 bases and J 5 bases; nucleotides not matched to a gene: 5. CDR3 size: 13 residues. CDR3 loop: CSATTGGDQPQHF. CDR3 bases: TGCAGTGCCACTACAGGGGGCGATCAGCCCCAGCATTTT.

V gene TRBV19 combines with J gene TRBJ1-2, with 8 nucleotides matching TRBD1. The junction had 0 bases not matched to a gene; V was cut back by 3 bases and J by 3 bases. CDR1 is LNHDA, CDR2 SQIVND, per germline (reference sequence). CDR3 size: 13 residues. CDR3 coding DNA: TGTGCCAGTAGTATGGGACAGGACTATGGCTACACCTTC. This sequence encodes CASSMGQDYGYTF. The full variable domain, with the rest looked up from reference TRBV19 and TRBJ1-2, is DGGITQSPKYLFRKEGQNVTLSCEQNLNHDAMYWYRQDPGQGLRLIYYSQIVNDFQKGDIAEGYSVSREKKESFPLTVTSAQKNPTAFYLCASSMGQDYGYTFGSGTRLTVV.

This sequence joins TRBV6-4 and TRBJ2-3, with TRBD2 matching over 11 bases. Germline CDR1 and CDR2: MRHNA and SNTAGT. After removal of 6 bases from V and 2 bases from J, the junction contained 7 bases not matched to a gene. The CDR3 spans 16 residues. CDR3 protein: CASSLGSGGATDTQYF. For the CDR3, the DNA is TGTGCCAGCAGCCTGGGTAGCGGGGGGGCCACAGATACGCAGTATTTT.